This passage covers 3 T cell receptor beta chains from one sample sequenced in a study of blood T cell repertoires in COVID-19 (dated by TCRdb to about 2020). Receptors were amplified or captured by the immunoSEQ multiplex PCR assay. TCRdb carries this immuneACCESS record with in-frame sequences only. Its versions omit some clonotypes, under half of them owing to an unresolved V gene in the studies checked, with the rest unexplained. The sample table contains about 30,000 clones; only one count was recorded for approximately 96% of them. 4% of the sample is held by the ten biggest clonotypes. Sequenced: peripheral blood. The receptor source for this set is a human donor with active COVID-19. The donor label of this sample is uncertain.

CDR3 DNA: TGTGCCTGGAGTGTAGATGGTGGGGCGGGAACTGAAGCTTTCTTT. Translated, it gives CAWSVDGGAGTEAFF. V gene TRBV30 combines with J gene TRBJ1-1; the D gene is possibly TRBD1 (5 bases). Trimming removed 0 bases at V and 5 bases at J, with 16 bases between. The CDR3 covers 15 residues. In germline, CDR1 is GTSNPN, CDR2 SVGIG (reference sequence).

CDR3 DNA sequence: TGTGCCAGCGGAGAGAGGGGGACAGCTCCCTACGAGCAGTACTTC. Amino acids: CASGERGTAPYEQYF. This chain joins TRBV3-1 (or the pseudogene TRBV3-2) and TRBJ2-7; 7 nucleotides agree with TRBD1. The CDR3 sequence is 15 residues long. The germline gives CDR1 LGHDT, CDR2 YNNKEL (reference sequence). V dropped 8 bases and J dropped 2; count of bases not matched to a gene: 12.

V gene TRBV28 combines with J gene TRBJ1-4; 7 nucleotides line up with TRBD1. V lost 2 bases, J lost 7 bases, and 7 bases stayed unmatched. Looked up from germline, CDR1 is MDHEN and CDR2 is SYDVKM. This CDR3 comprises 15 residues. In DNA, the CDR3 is TGTGCCAGCAGTTTAGAAGTCAGGGGGTCTGAAAAACTGTTTTTT. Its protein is CASSLEVRGSEKLFF.